These 10 T cell receptor beta chains were all obtained from the same sample, sequenced in a study of T cell responses to AZD1222 COVID-19 vaccine. This table comes from immunoSEQ multiplex PCR, and its TCRdb copy is limited to in-frame clones, with some not included. The table records 150,000 to 170,000 clones, under 95% of them present only once. Here the sequenced sample was peripheral blood, taken on day 0 of AZD1222 vaccination. The receptor set was obtained from an adult in good health.

The chain uses TRBV4-3 and TRBJ1-2; D not resolved. Germline V gene data show CDR1 as LGHNA and CDR2 as YSLEER. Trimming pared 0 bases from V and 4 bases from J, leaving 18 bases between. The CDR3 length is 17 residues. CDR3: CASSQDLSGRTFYGYTF. In DNA form, the CDR3 reads TGCGCCAGCAGCCAAGATCTTTCAGGACGGACCTTCTATGGCTACACCTTC.

The chain combines TRBV9 with TRBJ1-5, with no clear D. The CDR3 length is 15 residues. CDR1 and CDR2 (germline): SGDLS, YYNGEE. Trimming cost V 4 bases and J 1 base, with 12 bases left between them. The CDR3 DNA sequence: TGTGCCAGCAGCCCAGATGGCCAGAGCAATCAGCCCCAGCATTTT. Residues: CASSPDGQSNQPQHF.

The chain recombines TRBV7-3 with TRBJ2-1; 9 nucleotides line up with TRBD2. This CDR3 region has 16 residues. The V and J ends lost 5 bases and 6 bases, in that order; junction bases with no gene match: 11. Germline V gene data show CDR1 as SGHTA and CDR2 as FQGTGA. The CDR3 sequence: CASSPNGAGGPNEQFF. DNA for the CDR3: TGTGCCAGCAGCCCCAACGGCGCGGGGGGGCCCAATGAGCAGTTCTTC.

In this sample, this clone turned up once. The rearrangement uses TRBV5-6 and TRBJ1-2, with a tentative D call TRBD1 (6 bases). Germline lookup yields CDR1 SGHDT and CDR2 YYEEEE. Deletions cut 1 base from V and 6 bases from J, with 13 bases between. The CDR3 length is 14 residues. This CDR3 reads CASSLPGTSNGYTF. Written as DNA, the CDR3 is TGTGCCAGCAGCTTGCCTGGGACATCTAATGGCTACACCTTC.

J is TRBJ2-7 and V is TRBV21-1; the D call of TRBD1 is as the table states it, not checked on the DNA. TRBV21-1 is tagged as a pseudogene. The CDR3 contains 19 residues. CDR3 residues: CASSKRADRDFSLLGEQYF. The CDR3 bases are TGTGCCAGCAGCAAAAGGGCGGACAGGGACTTTTCCCTCCTGGGCGAGCAGTACTTC.

This chain joins TRBV29-1 and TRBJ2-3; D possibly corresponds to TRBD2 (5 bases). V lost 3 bases, J lost 5 bases, and 6 bases lay in between. Germline V gives CDR1 SQVTM, CDR2 ANQGSEA. This CDR3 contains 11 residues. The CDR3 reads CSVDGGDTQYF. CDR3 in DNA: TGCAGCGTTGACGGAGGAGATACGCAGTATTTT.

The chain is built from TRBV5-1 and TRBJ1-1, with 10 bases identical to TRBD1. CDR1 is SGHRS, CDR2 YFSETQ, per germline. The CDR3 runs to 16 residues. Trimming at V came to 2 bases and at J to 5 bases, leaving 9 bases not matched to a gene. CDR3 sequence (DNA): TGCGCCAGCAGCTTAAGACAGGGGGCTGGTGGGACTGAAGCTTTCTTT. Translated: CASSLRQGAGGTEAFF.

The rearrangement links TRBV2 to TRBJ1-1; a weak D match, TRBD1 (5 bases). This CDR3 contains 12 residues. Germline V lookup: CDR1 SNHLY, CDR2 FYNNEI. The CDR3 DNA sequence: TGTGCACAGGTTGGGGTCCGAACTGAAGCTTTCTTT. As protein: CAQVGVRTEAFF.

The gene calls are TRBV24-1 and TRBJ1-2; D remains ambiguous. Germline values: CDR1 KGHDR, CDR2 SFDVKD. The germline V and J ends were trimmed by 2 bases and 5 bases, with 5 bases remaining between them. The CDR3 consists of 12 residues. This CDR3 is CATSDSRYGYTF. In nucleotides, the CDR3 is TGTGCCACCAGTGATTCGCGATATGGCTACACCTTC.

A few counts support this clone. The V gene is TRBV28, the J gene TRBJ2-1; D gene unclear. Trimming pared 10 bases from V and 1 base from J, leaving 14 bases between. CDR3 length: 14 residues. Germline loops: CDR1 MDHEN, CDR2 SYDVKM. The CDR3 DNA is TGTGCCACCCGAACCCTGGGGTCCTACAATGAGCAGTTCTTC. Encoded protein: CATRTLGSYNEQFF.